Listed below are T cell receptor beta chains from one sample, sequenced in a study of OX40 agonist ivuxolimab in advanced cancers. This table comes from immunoSEQ multiplex PCR, and its TCRdb copy is limited to in-frame clones, with some not included. Of around 80,000 clones listed, about nine tenths are singletons. This specimen consisted of CD4+ or CD8+ T cells sorted from blood, obtained in a trial of the OX40 agonist ivuxolimab. All receptors derive from an adult with an advanced solid tumor such as melanoma, head and neck, liver or kidney cancer. Both conserved end residues are part of each CDR3. The order of the fields is clone size, D gene, V gene, J gene, CDR3 DNA, CDR3 protein. D genes are given only for firm matches. Rows give clone size only sometimes, using once, few, many, or a class for an expanded clone.

abundance: NA
d_gene: NA
v_gene: TRBV19
j_gene: TRBJ1-4
CDR3nt: TGTGCCAGTAGTACGAGACAGTCCTGGACTAATGAAAAACTGTTTTTT
CDR3aa: CASSTRQSWTNEKLFF

abundance: NA
d_gene: TRBD2
v_gene: TRBV5-1
j_gene: TRBJ2-3
CDR3nt: TGCGCCAGCAGCTTCGCGACTAGCGGGAGGTTAGGGGGTACAGATACGCAGTATTTT
CDR3aa: CASSFATSGRLGGTDTQYF

abundance: once
d_gene: TRBD2
v_gene: TRBV5-1
j_gene: TRBJ2-1
CDR3nt: TGCGCCAGCAGCTTGGGCGGGAGGTATAATGAGCAGTTCTTC
CDR3aa: CASSLGGRYNEQFF

abundance: NA
d_gene: TRBD1
v_gene: TRBV19
j_gene: TRBJ1-3
CDR3nt: TGTGCCAGTAGACCCCCGGGACAGGGCAACCGGTACACCATATATTTT
CDR3aa: CASRPPGQGNRYTIYF

abundance: once
d_gene: NA
v_gene: TRBV10-1
j_gene: TRBJ2-5
CDR3nt: TGCGCCAGAGTAGGGACCCAGTACTTC
CDR3aa: CARVGTQYF

abundance: NA
d_gene: NA
v_gene: TRBV28
j_gene: TRBJ2-7
CDR3nt: TGTGCCAGCAGTTTATTTGGGTACGAGCAGTACTTC
CDR3aa: CASSLFGYEQYF

abundance: NA
d_gene: NA
v_gene: TRBV4-1
j_gene: TRBJ1-4
CDR3nt: TGCGCCAGCAGCCAAGGAACCGTTAGGGAAAAACTGTTTTTT
CDR3aa: CASSQGTVREKLFF

abundance: NA
d_gene: TRBD2
v_gene: TRBV28
j_gene: TRBJ2-5
CDR3nt: TGTGCCAGCAGTTCCCCTAGCGGGGAAAAGGCCCAGTACTTC
CDR3aa: CASSSPSGEKAQYF

abundance: NA
d_gene: NA
v_gene: TRBV19
j_gene: TRBJ1-5
CDR3nt: TGTGCCAGTAGTTCTCGTAGTCCTTATCAGCCCCAGCATTTT
CDR3aa: CASSSRSPYQPQHF

abundance: NA
d_gene: TRBD1
v_gene: TRBV7-2
j_gene: TRBJ1-1
CDR3nt: TGTGCCAGCAGCTCCAGAACCCAGGGGGCTGAAGCTTTCTTT
CDR3aa: CASSSRTQGAEAFF

abundance: few
d_gene: NA
v_gene: TRBV7-8
j_gene: TRBJ1-5
CDR3nt: TGTGCCAGCAGCTCGACAGAGTTACAGCCCCAGCATTTT
CDR3aa: CASSSTELQPQHF

abundance: NA
d_gene: TRBD1
v_gene: TRBV19
j_gene: TRBJ2-5
CDR3nt: TGTGCCAGTAGTCTAGACCTGACAGGGAATGGAGAGACCCAGTACTTC
CDR3aa: CASSLDLTGNGETQYF

abundance: NA
d_gene: NA
v_gene: TRBV6-6
j_gene: TRBJ2-5
CDR3nt: TGTGCCAGCAGCCTGGAGGGGGGGATAGAGACCCAGTACTTC
CDR3aa: CASSLEGGIETQYF

abundance: NA
d_gene: NA
v_gene: TRBV29-1
j_gene: TRBJ1-2
CDR3nt: TGCAGCGTTGACGCTGGGGGCAGCGGCTATGGCTACACCTTC
CDR3aa: CSVDAGGSGYGYTF

abundance: NA
d_gene: TRBD1
v_gene: TRBV30
j_gene: TRBJ1-4
CDR3nt: TGTGCCTGGACCCAGGGACAGGGGGCAGTAGAAAAACTGTTTTTT
CDR3aa: CAWTQGQGAVEKLFF

abundance: NA
d_gene: NA
v_gene: TRBV27
j_gene: TRBJ2-7
CDR3nt: TGTGCCAGCAGGATGGACAGAGGGGCCTACGAGCAGTACTTC
CDR3aa: CASRMDRGAYEQYF

abundance: few
d_gene: NA
v_gene: TRBV5-1
j_gene: TRBJ1-6
CDR3nt: TGCGCCAGCAGCTTGCCCAGGGACAATTCACCCCTCCACTTT
CDR3aa: CASSLPRDNSPLHF

abundance: once
d_gene: TRBD2
v_gene: TRBV19
j_gene: TRBJ2-7
CDR3nt: TGTGCCAGTAGTATAACTAGCGGTTCCTACGAGCAGTACTTC
CDR3aa: CASSITSGSYEQYF

abundance: NA
d_gene: NA
v_gene: TRBV27
j_gene: TRBJ2-7
CDR3nt: TGTGCCAGCAGTTTTGTTGACAGGCTTTACGAGCAGTACTTC
CDR3aa: CASSFVDRLYEQYF

abundance: once
d_gene: TRBD2
v_gene: TRBV7-2
j_gene: TRBJ2-5
CDR3nt: TGTGCCAGCAGCGTCAGCGGGGGAGGAGAGACCCAGTACTTC
CDR3aa: CASSVSGGGETQYF

abundance: NA
d_gene: NA
v_gene: TRBV10-2
j_gene: TRBJ1-1
CDR3nt: TGCGCCAGCAGTGAGTCAGGTGCCAGAACTGAAGCTTTCTTT
CDR3aa: CASSESGARTEAFF

abundance: NA
d_gene: NA
v_gene: TRBV18
j_gene: TRBJ2-2
CDR3nt: TGTGCCAGCTCACCCTTCAGGGGGGCCGCGAACACCGGGGAGCTGTTTTTT
CDR3aa: CASSPFRGAANTGELFF

abundance: once
d_gene: TRBD2
v_gene: TRBV10-2
j_gene: TRBJ2-1
CDR3nt: TGCGCCAGCTCCCTAGCGGGGGGCTCCTACAATGAGCAGTTCTTC
CDR3aa: CASSLAGGSYNEQFF

abundance: once
d_gene: NA
v_gene: TRBV19
j_gene: TRBJ2-5
CDR3nt: TGTGCCAGTAGGAATAGCGGACAAGAGACCCAGTACTTC
CDR3aa: CASRNSGQETQYF

abundance: NA
d_gene: NA
v_gene: TRBV11-2
j_gene: TRBJ1-2
CDR3nt: TGTGCCAGCAGCACCCAGGGAGGGGCCTATGGCTACACCTTC
CDR3aa: CASSTQGGAYGYTF

abundance: once
d_gene: TRBD2
v_gene: TRBV5-1
j_gene: TRBJ2-5
CDR3nt: TGCGCCAGCAGCCCCCTACTAGCGGGGGAAAGAGAGACCCAGTACTTC
CDR3aa: CASSPLLAGERETQYF

abundance: NA
d_gene: NA
v_gene: TRBV27
j_gene: TRBJ1-6
CDR3nt: TGTGCCAGCAGTTTTATAGGGATTCTTGGATCACCCCTCCACTTT
CDR3aa: CASSFIGILGSPLHF

abundance: NA
d_gene: NA
v_gene: TRBV6-6
j_gene: TRBJ1-4
CDR3nt: TGTGCCAGCAGTTCGAGGATCCGGGGGGAAAAACTGTTTTTT
CDR3aa: CASSSRIRGEKLFF

abundance: NA
d_gene: NA
v_gene: TRBV7-2
j_gene: TRBJ2-7
CDR3nt: TGTGCCAGCAGCTTAGGGGGGCTTACCTACGAGCAGTACTTC
CDR3aa: CASSLGGLTYEQYF

abundance: NA
d_gene: NA
v_gene: TRBV19
j_gene: TRBJ1-1
CDR3nt: TGTGCCAGTAAGGTGGGACAACACACTGAAGCTTTCTTT
CDR3aa: CASKVGQHTEAFF

abundance: NA
d_gene: TRBD1
v_gene: TRBV5-6
j_gene: TRBJ2-7
CDR3nt: TGTGCCAGCCGGGACAGGGGGTATTACGAGCAGTACTTC
CDR3aa: CASRDRGYYEQYF

abundance: NA
d_gene: NA
v_gene: TRBV28
j_gene: TRBJ2-7
CDR3nt: TGTGCCAGCAGGTCACCGGCCCGGGCGACCTACGAGCAGTACTTC
CDR3aa: CASRSPARATYEQYF

abundance: NA
d_gene: NA
v_gene: TRBV7-2
j_gene: TRBJ1-3
CDR3nt: TGTGCCAGCAGCCCCCGGTCGGGGGCTGGATCTGGAAACACCATATATTTT
CDR3aa: CASSPRSGAGSGNTIYF

abundance: NA
d_gene: NA
v_gene: TRBV2
j_gene: TRBJ1-1
CDR3nt: TGTGCCAGCATTTGGGGGTCGAACACTGAAGCTTTCTTT
CDR3aa: CASIWGSNTEAFF

abundance: NA
d_gene: NA
v_gene: TRBV7-2
j_gene: TRBJ2-7
CDR3nt: TGTGCCAGCAGCTTTGGGGTCGGGGAGCAGTACTTC
CDR3aa: CASSFGVGEQYF

abundance: NA
d_gene: TRBD1
v_gene: TRBV5-1
j_gene: TRBJ2-2
CDR3nt: TGCGCCAGCGCCCCGAGGGGGCTTGACGGGGAGCTGTTTTTT
CDR3aa: CASAPRGLDGELFF

abundance: NA
d_gene: TRBD2
v_gene: TRBV5-5
j_gene: TRBJ2-7
CDR3nt: TGTGCCAGCAGCTTACCGGGGGGTTACGAGCAGTACTTC
CDR3aa: CASSLPGGYEQYF

abundance: NA
d_gene: NA
v_gene: TRBV6-4
j_gene: TRBJ1-5
CDR3nt: TGTGCCACTCCGGGGGACAATGAAACGCCCCAGCATTTT
CDR3aa: CATPGDNETPQHF

abundance: NA
d_gene: TRBD1
v_gene: TRBV19
j_gene: TRBJ1-2
CDR3nt: TGTGCCAGTAGTATCTCAGTGACAGGGAGGGATGGCTACACCTTC
CDR3aa: CASSISVTGRDGYTF

abundance: NA
d_gene: NA
v_gene: TRBV9
j_gene: TRBJ1-1
CDR3nt: TGTGCCAGCAGCGTAAGGGCGTGGAACACTGAAGCTTTCTTT
CDR3aa: CASSVRAWNTEAFF

abundance: NA
d_gene: TRBD1
v_gene: TRBV7-2
j_gene: TRBJ2-7
CDR3nt: TGTGCCAGCAGCTTCGCCCATCGACAGGGCCCCCTGGGGGAGCAGTACTTC
CDR3aa: CASSFAHRQGPLGEQYF

abundance: NA
d_gene: NA
v_gene: TRBV30
j_gene: TRBJ2-5
CDR3nt: TGTGCCTGGGCCCCCGGTGGGGCACAAGAGACCCAGTACTTC
CDR3aa: CAWAPGGAQETQYF

abundance: NA
d_gene: NA
v_gene: TRBV13
j_gene: TRBJ2-4
CDR3nt: TGTGCCAGCAGCTTAGAACAAGCAGGGTTCAAAAACATTCAGTACTTC
CDR3aa: CASSLEQAGFKNIQYF

abundance: NA
d_gene: TRBD1
v_gene: TRBV28
j_gene: TRBJ2-7
CDR3nt: TGTGCCAGCAGTACCCCGGGACAGGGCATCTACGAGCAGTACTTC
CDR3aa: CASSTPGQGIYEQYF

abundance: NA
d_gene: NA
v_gene: TRBV4-3
j_gene: TRBJ1-6
CDR3nt: TGCGCCAGCAGCCAAGGTTGGGCCGGGAAGTTTAGGGGTTCCTATAATTCACCCCTCCACTTT
CDR3aa: CASSQGWAGKFRGSYNSPLHF

abundance: NA
d_gene: NA
v_gene: TRBV5-1
j_gene: TRBJ2-3
CDR3nt: TGCGCCAGCAGCTTGGAAGATACGCAGTATTTT
CDR3aa: CASSLEDTQYF

abundance: NA
d_gene: NA
v_gene: TRBV4-1
j_gene: TRBJ1-2
CDR3nt: TGCGCCAGCAGCCAAGACCGGCAGGCAGCTAACTATGGCTACACCTTC
CDR3aa: CASSQDRQAANYGYTF

abundance: NA
d_gene: NA
v_gene: TRBV29-1
j_gene: TRBJ1-2
CDR3nt: TGCAGCGTCTCACAGGGTGGGAACTATGGCTACACCTTC
CDR3aa: CSVSQGGNYGYTF

abundance: NA
d_gene: NA
v_gene: TRBV5-8
j_gene: TRBJ1-1
CDR3nt: TGTGCCAGCAGCTTAGAAGGGGGGAACACTGAAGCTTTCTTT
CDR3aa: CASSLEGGNTEAFF

abundance: NA
d_gene: TRBD1
v_gene: TRBV5-4
j_gene: TRBJ2-5
CDR3nt: TGTGCCAGCAGCTTGGCGCGACAGGGAACCCAGTACTTC
CDR3aa: CASSLARQGTQYF